Listed below are T cell receptor beta chains from one sample, sequenced in a study of T cell responses to AZD1222 COVID-19 vaccine. Assay used: immunoSEQ multiplex PCR; TCRdb lists only in-frame clones, some missing. The data hold over 50,000 clones, with about 89% observed a single time. Sequences were derived from peripheral blood, sampled 28 days after the second AZD1222 dose. The receptor set was obtained from an adult who received the AZD1222 COVID-19 vaccine. Both conserved end residues are part of each CDR3. The D gene is left open where the match is weak. Expanded clones get a size class; other rows say once, few or many, or leave the size out.

abundance	j_gene	v_gene	d_gene	CDR3aa	CDR3nt
.	TRBJ2-3	TRBV29-1	TRBD1	CSVDPTGTDSTDTQYF	TGCAGCGTCGACCCCACCGGGACAGATAGCACAGATACGCAGTATTTT
.	TRBJ2-7	TRBV3-1/TRBV3-2	TRBD1	CASSQQGQGHYEQYF	TGTGCCAGCAGCCAACAGGGACAGGGTCACTACGAGCAGTACTTC
.	TRBJ1-1	TRBV5-1	TRBD1	CASRYHRGNTEAFF	TGCGCCAGCAGGTACCACAGGGGGAACACTGAAGCTTTCTTT
.	TRBJ1-1	TRBV5-1	TRBD1	CASSLGIYRGYTEAFF	TGCGCCAGCAGCTTGGGGATCTACAGGGGATACACTGAAGCTTTCTTT
.	TRBJ2-7	TRBV19	TRBD1	CASSMAAGGTYEQYF	TGTGCCAGTAGTATGGCGGCAGGGGGTACCTACGAGCAGTACTTC
.	TRBJ2-1	TRBV15	TRBD2	CATSPGTSGYNEQFF	TGTGCCACCAGCCCCGGGACTAGCGGATACAATGAGCAGTTCTTC
.	TRBJ2-1	TRBV6-5	TRBD1	CASSRDRPYNEQFF	TGTGCCAGCAGCCGGGACAGACCCTACAATGAGCAGTTCTTC
.	TRBJ1-5	TRBV6-5	TRBD1	CASSRQGYNQPQHF	TGTGCCAGCAGTCGACAGGGATACAATCAGCCCCAGCATTTT
.	TRBJ2-7	TRBV5-1	.	CASSPRQATPYEQYF	TGCGCCAGCAGCCCAAGACAGGCAACCCCCTACGAGCAGTACTTC
few	TRBJ2-7	TRBV29-1	.	CSAEGLPGEQYF	TGCAGCGCGGAGGGACTGCCCGGCGAGCAGTACTTC
.	TRBJ1-2	TRBV24-1	TRBD1	CATSDPRQGGDYGYTF	TGTGCCACCAGTGATCCCAGACAGGGGGGGGACTATGGCTACACCTTC
.	TRBJ2-7	TRBV3-1/TRBV3-2	.	CASSQGNRAVYEQYF	TGTGCCAGCAGCCAAGGTAATCGAGCCGTCTACGAGCAGTACTTC
.	TRBJ2-6	TRBV6-5	.	CASSRRESGANVLTF	TGTGCCAGCAGCCGCAGGGAATCTGGGGCCAACGTCCTGACTTTC
.	TRBJ2-3	TRBV7-9	TRBD2	CASSSLYGTSGKDTQYF	TGTGCCAGCAGCTCTTTATACGGGACTAGCGGGAAAGATACGCAGTATTTT
.	TRBJ1-5	TRBV6-2/TRBV6-3	.	CASTPRAGESAQHF	TGTGCCAGCACCCCCCGAGCAGGCGAATCAGCCCAGCATTTT
.	TRBJ1-1	TRBV6-5	TRBD1	CASSPDRGQTEAFF	TGTGCCAGCAGTCCCGACAGGGGGCAAACTGAAGCTTTCTTT
.	TRBJ1-5	TRBV21-1	.	CASSKGQVTRGCGQPQHF	TGTGCCAGCAGCAAAGGACAGGTGACTCGGGGCTGCGGCCAGCCCCAGCATTTT
.	TRBJ1-2	TRBV6-5	.	CASNSRDRYGYTF	TGTGCCAGCAACTCCCGGGACCGCTATGGCTACACCTTC
.	TRBJ2-7	TRBV7-2	TRBD2	CASSPRPSGRSYEQYF	TGTGCCAGCAGCCCCCGACCTAGCGGGAGGTCCTACGAGCAGTACTTC
.	TRBJ1-4	TRBV4-3	TRBD1	CASSPRQGINEKLFF	TGCGCCAGCAGCCCCCGACAGGGAATAAATGAAAAACTGTTTTTT
.	TRBJ1-1	TRBV5-1	.	CASSFNSVTEAFF	TGCGCCAGCAGCTTTAACAGTGTGACTGAAGCTTTCTTT
.	TRBJ1-2	TRBV9	.	CASSVLGPSSSGYTF	TGTGCCAGCAGCGTATTGGGACCCTCCTCTTCGGGCTACACCTTC
.	TRBJ2-5	TRBV5-1	.	CASSSNLRGRIQETQYF	TGCGCCAGCAGCTCCAACCTGCGGGGACGGATACAAGAGACCCAGTACTTC
.	TRBJ1-5	TRBV24-1	.	CATSRGAPGGNQPQHF	TGTGCCACCTCCCGGGGGGCCCCTGGTGGCAATCAGCCCCAGCATTTT
.	TRBJ2-3	TRBV7-9	TRBD2	CASSAGVSTDTQYF	TGTGCCAGCAGCGCGGGGGTCAGCACAGATACGCAGTATTTT
.	TRBJ2-2	TRBV4-3	.	CASSQGPNRELFF	TGCGCCAGCAGCCAGGGTCCCAACAGGGAACTGTTTTTT
.	TRBJ1-5	TRBV2	.	CASSEEIWGNQPQHF	TGTGCCAGCAGTGAAGAAATTTGGGGCAATCAGCCCCAGCATTTT